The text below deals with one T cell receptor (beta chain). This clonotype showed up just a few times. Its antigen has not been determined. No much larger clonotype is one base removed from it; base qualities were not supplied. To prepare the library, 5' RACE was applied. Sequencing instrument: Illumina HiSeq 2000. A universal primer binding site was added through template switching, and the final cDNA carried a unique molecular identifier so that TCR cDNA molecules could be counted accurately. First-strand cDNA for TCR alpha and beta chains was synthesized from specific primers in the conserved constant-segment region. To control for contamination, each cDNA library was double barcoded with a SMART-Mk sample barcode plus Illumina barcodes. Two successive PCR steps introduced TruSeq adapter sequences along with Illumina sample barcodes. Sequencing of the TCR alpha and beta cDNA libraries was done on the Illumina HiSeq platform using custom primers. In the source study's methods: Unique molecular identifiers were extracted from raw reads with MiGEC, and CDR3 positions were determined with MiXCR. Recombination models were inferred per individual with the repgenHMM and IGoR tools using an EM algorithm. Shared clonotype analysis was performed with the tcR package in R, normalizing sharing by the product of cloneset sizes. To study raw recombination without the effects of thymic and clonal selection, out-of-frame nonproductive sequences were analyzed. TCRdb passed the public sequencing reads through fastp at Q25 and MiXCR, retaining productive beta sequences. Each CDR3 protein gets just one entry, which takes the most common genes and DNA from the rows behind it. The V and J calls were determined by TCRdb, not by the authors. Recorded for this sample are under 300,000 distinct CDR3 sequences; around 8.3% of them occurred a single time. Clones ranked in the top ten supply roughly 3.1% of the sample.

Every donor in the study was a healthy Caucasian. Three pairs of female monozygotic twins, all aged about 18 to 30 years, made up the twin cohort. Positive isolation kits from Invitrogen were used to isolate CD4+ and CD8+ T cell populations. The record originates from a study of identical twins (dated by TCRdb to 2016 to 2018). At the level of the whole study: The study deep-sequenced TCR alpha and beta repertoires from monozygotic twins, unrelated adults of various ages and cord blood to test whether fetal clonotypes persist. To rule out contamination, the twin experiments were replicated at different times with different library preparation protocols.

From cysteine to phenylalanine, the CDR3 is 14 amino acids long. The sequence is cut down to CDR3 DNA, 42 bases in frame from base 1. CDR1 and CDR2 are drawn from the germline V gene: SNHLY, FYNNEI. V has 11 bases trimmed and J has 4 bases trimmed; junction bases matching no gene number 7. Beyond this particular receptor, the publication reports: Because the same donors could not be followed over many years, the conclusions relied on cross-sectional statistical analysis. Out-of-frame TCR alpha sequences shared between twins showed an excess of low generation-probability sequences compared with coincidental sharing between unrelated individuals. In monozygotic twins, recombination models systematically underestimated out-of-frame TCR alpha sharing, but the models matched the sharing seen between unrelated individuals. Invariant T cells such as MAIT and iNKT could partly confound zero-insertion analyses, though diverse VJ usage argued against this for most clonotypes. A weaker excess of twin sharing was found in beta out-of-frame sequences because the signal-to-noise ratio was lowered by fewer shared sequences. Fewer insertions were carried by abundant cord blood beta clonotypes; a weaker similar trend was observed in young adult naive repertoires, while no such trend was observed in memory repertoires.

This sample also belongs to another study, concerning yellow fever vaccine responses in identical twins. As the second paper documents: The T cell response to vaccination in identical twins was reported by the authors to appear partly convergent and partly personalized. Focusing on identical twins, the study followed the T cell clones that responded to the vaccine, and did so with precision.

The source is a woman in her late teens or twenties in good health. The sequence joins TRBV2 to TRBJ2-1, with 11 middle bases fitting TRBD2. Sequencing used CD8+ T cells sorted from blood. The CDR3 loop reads CAHPGLADYNEQFF. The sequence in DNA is TGTGCCCACCCGGGACTAGCGGATTACAATGAGCAGTTCTTC. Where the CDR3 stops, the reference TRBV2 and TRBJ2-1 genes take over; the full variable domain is EPEVTQTPSHQVTQMGQEVILRCVPISNHLYFYWYRQILGQKVEFLVSFYNNEISEKSEIFDDQFSVERPDGSNFTLKIRSTKLEDSAMYFCAHPGLADYNEQFFGPGTRLTVL.